This section outlines one T cell receptor (beta chain) sequence together with its context. Its antigen is as yet unknown. This specimen belongs to a study of Ad26.COV2.S vaccination and SARS-CoV-2 variants. At the level of the study: By the intramuscular route, Ad26.COV2.S was given once, or twice 56 days apart. Study results and limitations: Substantial breadth was reported for post-vaccination spike-specific CD8+ and CD4+ T cells.

The CDR3 is 14 amino acids. V lost 6 bases, J lost 2 bases, and 4 bases stayed unmatched. Germline CDR1 MNHEY, CDR2 SVGAGI. The table came from immunoSEQ multiplex PCR; TCRdb's copy has only in-frame clones and leaves some out. The profile shows approximately 340,000 clones, about 85% of them singletons. The treatment is: roughly 19 received Ad26.COV2.S at low or high dose, single or two shots; about 5 received placebo; per-sample allocation not given. Vaccine and placebo recipients were sampled on day 63 after the first injection. The donor's status was that of an adult aged 18-55 years in Boston. Spike of the Wuhan-strain SARS-CoV-2 was expressed by an Ad26 vector, which formed the vaccine.

The chain links TRBV6-5 to TRBJ1-2; TRBD1 matches 9 bases. The sequencing here drew on peripheral blood, taken in a trial of Ad26.COV2.S vaccine versus placebo. The TCR comes from a person between 18 and 59 years old who received the Ad26.COV2.S COVID-19 vaccine or a placebo. CDR3: CASSATGGNYGYTF. The CDR3 DNA follows: TGTGCCAGCAGCGCAACAGGGGGCAACTATGGCTACACCTTC.